The source of this T cell receptor (beta chain) is a study of blood T cell repertoires in COVID-19. Study background: Donors in the United States, Italy and Spain gave samples during acute or convalescent COVID-19. T cells, B-cell-depleted T cells, or PBMCs supplied cDNA or gDNA.

In the source study's methods: The authors estimated nucleated cell counts from reference gene primer amplification. This table comes from immunoSEQ multiplex PCR, and its TCRdb copy is limited to in-frame clones, with some not included. The D gene and trimming were derived from the DNA, and the V and J assignments and clone size from that table. The sample shows 36,000 or so clones, 75% to 95% of them seen only once. The V gene's germline CDR1 is SEHNR and CDR2 FQNEAQ (reference sequence). V lost 3 bases, J lost 5 bases, and 12 bases lay in between. The CDR3 extends over 14 amino acids. Sequencing was performed on peripheral blood. V gene TRBV7-9 combines with J gene TRBJ2-3; D might be TRBD2 (5 bases). The TCR originated in a human donor in a cohort sampled during active COVID-19. CDR3 nucleotides: TGTGCCAGCAGCTTGACGGGAAAAGAAGATACGCAGTATTTT. Protein sequence: CASSLTGKEDTQYF.